This record covers a single T cell receptor beta chain. Per the germline V gene, CDR1 is GTSNPN and CDR2 is SVGIG (reference sequence). This CDR3 contains 14 residues. Trimming cost V 2 bases and J 4 bases; bases outside gene matches: 5. Using immunoSEQ multiplex PCR, the repertoire was profiled, and TCRdb retains in-frame clones only, with some absent. Altogether around 100,000 clones are present, 88% being singletons, with the ten largest covering about an eighth. This entry is derived from a study of control samples from healthy donors and cancer patients. Sequencing input: blood. The chain has TRBV30 and TRBJ1-3; 7 positions match TRBD1. The receptor comes from a woman between 65 and 79 years old in good health. The CDR3 DNA reads as TGTGCCTGGAGTCTTCCAGGGGGAGGAAACACCATATATTTT. Translated, it gives CAWSLPGGGNTIYF.